The entry below describes one T cell receptor (beta chain). Its specificity is unknown. J gave up 5 bases and V 4 bases, and 12 bases lay outside the gene matches. The CDR3 is 16 amino acids. Germline CDR1 is SGDLS and CDR2 is YYNGEE. The sample originates from a study of CD8 T cell repertoires and HIV-1 epitope variants. On the study more broadly: Each of Twenty-five Gag and Nef epitope peptides stimulated a separate culture. Study results and limitations: About ten TCR beta clonotypes were antigen-specific, roughly 6 apparently recognizing autologous or escape variants.

TCRdb keeps only in-frame clones here, not all; method: immunoSEQ multiplex PCR. This table has about 4,800 clones, 66% appearing once. The TCR comes from a male donor with HIV. The V call is TRBV9, the J call TRBJ2-3; 8 bases agree with TRBD2. The sequenced material came from cultured CD8+ T cells derived from PBMCs. The CDR3 reads CASSPLAGPVGDTQYF. In DNA, the CDR3 is TGTGCCAGCAGCCCTTTAGCGGGGCCTGTCGGAGATACGCAGTATTTT. Drawing the rest from reference TRBV9 and TRBJ2-3, the complete variable domain is DSGVTQTPKHLITATGQRVTLRCSPRSGDLSVYWYQQSLDQGLQFLIQYYNGEERAKGNILERFSAQQFPDLHSELNLSSLELGDSALYFCASSPLAGPVGDTQYFGPGTRLTVL.